A single sample gave rise to the 14 T cell receptor beta chains below, sequenced in a study of cytomegalovirus exposure and HLA in healthy donors. Researchers ran the PCR with 60 Vbeta and 13 Jbeta primers. TCRdb keeps only in-frame clones here, not all; method: immunoSEQ multiplex PCR. The sample lists around 230,000 clones; roughly 73% were seen once. Sequenced input: PBMCs. The receptors were sampled from a boy aged 5-17 years in good health and CMV-seronegative.

This clone was detected only a few times. The rearrangement uses TRBV6-1 and TRBJ2-7, with D perhaps TRBD1 (6 bases). V gave up 3 bases and J gave up 5 bases, with 14 bases separating them. The V gene's germline CDR1 is MNHNS and CDR2 SASEGT. This CDR3 spans 14 amino acids. This chain's CDR3 is CASSDTKQGDEQYF. The DNA of the CDR3 is TGTGCCAGCAGTGACACCAAACAGGGAGACGAGCAGTACTTC.

The V call is TRBV9, the J call TRBJ2-3; 9 bases line up with TRBD1. CDR1 SGDLS and CDR2 YYNGEE come from the germline V gene. The V gene end was trimmed by 4 bases and the J gene end by 2 bases; junction bases not matched to a gene: 5. This CDR3 is 15 amino acids long. The CDR3 nucleotides read TGTGCCAGCAGCTCCGGGACAGGGTCCACAGATACGCAGTATTTT. Its protein product is CASSSGTGSTDTQYF.

This chain connects TRBV10-2 to TRBJ1-2; possible D gene TRBD1, 5 bases. Looked up from germline, CDR1 is WSHSY and CDR2 is SAAADI. V lost 7 bases, J lost 1 base, and 7 bases lay in between. There are 12 residues in the CDR3. The CDR3 loop reads CASTDSNYGYTF. CDR3 DNA sequence: TGCGCCAGCACCGACAGTAACTATGGCTACACCTTC.

The chain recombines TRBV11-3 with TRBJ2-7, with 10 bases matching TRBD1. V gave up 7 bases and J gave up 0 bases; unmatched junction bases: 6. Germline CDR1 SGHNT, CDR2 YENEEA. CDR3 size: 15 residues. In DNA, the CDR3 is TGTGCCAGCAAGCCCCGGGACAGGGGCTCCTACGAGCAGTACTTC. Translating gives CASKPRDRGSYEQYF.

The J gene is TRBJ2-7, the V gene TRBV11-1, with 9 bases that match TRBD1. From germline, CDR1 is SGHAT and CDR2 FQDESV (reference sequence). V shed 5 bases, J shed 5 bases, and the junction held 7 bases outside the gene matches. The CDR3 covers 14 residues. CDR3 coding DNA: TGTGCCAGCAGCCTAAACAGGGGGCCTCACGAGCAGTACTTC. Translated: CASSLNRGPHEQYF.

A word on this clone: A read error is the likely source, as a far larger clone sits one nucleotide away. The chain uses TRBV2 and TRBJ2-5; TRBD2 agrees at 13 bases. The J call could be wrong; TRBJ2-7 is a better fit for the DNA end. Germline loops: CDR1 SNHLY, CDR2 FYNNEI. The CDR3 totals 14 residues. Here the CDR3 reads CASSGTSGGYEQYF. CDR3 bases: TGTGCCAGCAGTGGGACTAGCGGGGGCTACGAGCAGTACTTC.

V is TRBV4-1 and J is TRBJ2-2; the match to TRBD2 covers 7 bases. The CDR3 runs 15 residues. J gave up 5 bases and V 4 bases, and 7 bases lay outside the gene matches. Germline assignment: CDR1 MGHRA and CDR2 YSYEKL. CDR3 sequence: CASSPPRLATGELFF. CDR3 nucleotides: TGCGCCAGCAGCCCGCCCCGACTAGCAACCGGGGAGCTGTTTTTT.

The rearrangement uses TRBV7-3 and TRBJ1-1; D is undetermined. CDR1 and CDR2 (germline): SGHTA, FQGTGA. The V end lost 2 bases, the J end lost 5 bases, and 9 bases lay between the germline ends. The CDR3 has 13 amino acids. This CDR3 reads CASSLLEGTEAFF. In nucleotides, the CDR3 is TGTGCCAGCAGCTTACTCGAGGGTACTGAAGCTTTCTTT.

V is TRBV29-1 and J is TRBJ2-7; 10 nucleotides agree with TRBD1. This CDR3 comprises 16 residues. Germline trimming cut 0 bases from V and 6 bases from J; bases unmatched to any gene: 11. Germline CDR1 SQVTM, CDR2 ANQGSEA. The CDR3 DNA is TGCAGCGTTGAAGATCGCGGACAGGGGGTTCGTAGCGAGCAGTACTTC. Its translation is CSVEDRGQGVRSEQYF.

V usage is TRBV6-5 and J usage is TRBJ2-2; maybe TRBD2 (5 bases). The CDR3 totals 14 residues. V dropped 0 bases and J dropped 6 bases, with 8 bases sitting between them. Germline V lookup: CDR1 MNHEY, CDR2 SVGAGI. The CDR3 spells CASSYSHGAGELFF. The CDR3 coding sequence is TGTGCCAGCAGTTACTCGCACGGGGCCGGGGAGCTGTTTTTT.

This chain uses TRBV25-1 with TRBJ1-2; unclear D gene. This CDR3 has 16 residues. The ends were cut back, 2 bases at V and 4 bases at J, with 17 bases in the middle. Germline V gives CDR1 MGHDK, CDR2 SYGVNS. The CDR3 DNA follows: TGTGCCAGCAGTGAACGGTTGATCGGGGATGCCTATGGCTACACCTTC. Translated, it gives CASSERLIGDAYGYTF.

Only a few counts were recorded for this clone. V is TRBV11-2 and J is TRBJ2-5; D gene ambiguous. V lost 5 bases, J lost 5 bases, and 6 bases lay in between. The germline V gene has CDR1 SGHAT and CDR2 FQNNGV. The CDR3 consists of 11 residues. The CDR3 nucleotides read TGTGCCAGCAGCCTTTTTGAGACCCAGTACTTC. It codes for CASSLFETQYF.

The chain combines TRBV9 with TRBJ2-5; the D gene is possibly TRBD2 (5 bases). The DNA end lines up better with TRBJ2-7; the J call may be wrong. The CDR3 is 15 amino acids. CDR1 is SGDLS, CDR2 YYNGEE, per germline. The DNA of the CDR3 is TGTGCCAGCAGCGTAGGCCTAGCAGACGTTTACGAGCAGTACTTC. Translating gives CASSVGLADVYEQYF.

V is TRBV28 and J is TRBJ2-2; 7 nucleotides match TRBD1. The V gene's germline CDR1 is MDHEN and CDR2 SYDVKM. V was clipped by 3 bases and J by 2 bases; unmatched bases: 6. The CDR3 has 16 residues. The CDR3 loop reads CASSLGTASNTGELFF. The CDR3 region has the DNA TGTGCCAGCAGTTTGGGGACAGCTTCAAACACCGGGGAGCTGTTTTTT.